This TCR beta chain emerged from a study of neurological immune-mediated disorders. This clonotype was counted at least ten times. The cDNA came from 5'RACE, which used 10-nucleotide random UMIs. Over 200 million TCR-beta sequences (from 15-18 subjects) were yielded by each sequencing run. TCRdb processed the 5' RACE reads anew with MiXCR; each CDR3 protein has one entry. The sample gives 20,000 to 30,000 distinct CDR3 sequences, 5.5% to 8% of which show up once; over 4% is in the top ten. The unsorted libraries were prepared from 2 million PBMCs (stored at -80 C). Trimming pared 1 base from V and 1 base from J, leaving 10 bases between. Germline loops: CDR1 KGHSH, CDR2 LQKENI. The CDR3 spans 15 residues.

The sample was PBMCs. This receptor was identified in a woman in her forties in good health. The chain links TRBV18 to TRBJ1-2, with D tentatively TRBD1 (6 bases). CDR3 DNA: TGTGCCAGCTCACCACTAGGACAGATTAACTATGGCTACACCTTC. Translated: CASSPLGQINYGYTF. Full variable domain (outside the CDR3, taken from reference TRBV18 and TRBJ1-2): NAGVMQNPRHLVRRRGQEARLRCSPMKGHSHVYWYRQLPEEGLKFMVYLQKENIIDESGMPKERFSAEFPKEGPSILRIQQVVRGDSAAYFCASSPLGQINYGYTFGSGTRLTVV.